The next 2 T cell receptor beta chains were all read from a single sample in a study of cytomegalovirus exposure and HLA in healthy donors. This PCR relied on a set of 60 Vbeta primers and 13 Jbeta primers. Measured with immunoSEQ multiplex PCR; TCRdb has only the in-frame clones, and not every one. The sample consists of 53,000 or so clones, about 81% of them appearing once. The source material was PBMCs. The receptors originated from a young man in good health and CMV-seropositive.

V and J are TRBV27 and TRBJ1-1; tentatively, D is TRBD1 (5 bases). V lost 2 bases and J 5 bases, leaving 12 bases between the germline ends. This CDR3 comprises 14 residues. The germline V gene has CDR1 MNHEY and CDR2 SMNVEV (reference sequence). CDR3 region: CASSLGQGLTEAFF. The CDR3 DNA follows: TGTGCCAGCAGTTTAGGGCAGGGACTAACTGAAGCTTTCTTT.

The chain has TRBV7-2 and TRBJ1-3; D is perhaps TRBD1 (6 bases). The V and J ends lost 5 bases and 2 bases respectively, with 16 bases between them. CDR3 length: 16 amino acids. Germline CDR1 SGHTA, CDR2 FQGNSA. This CDR3 reads CASSLDGGAAGNTIYF. DNA of the CDR3: TGTGCCAGCAGCCTGGATGGGGGGGCAGCTGGAAACACCATATATTTT.